These 27 T cell receptor beta chains came from one sample sequenced in a study of cytomegalovirus exposure and HLA in healthy donors. Primers included in the PCR were 60 Vbeta and 13 Jbeta primers. The method was immunoSEQ multiplex PCR; TCRdb's version includes in-frame clones alone and lacks a portion of them. The sample lists some 190,000 clones, 60% to 80% seen once, with 1.5% to 2% in the top ten. The sample comprised PBMCs. Receptors originate from a woman aged 18 to 35 in good health and CMV-seronegative.

This clone was recorded only once. The V and J genes are TRBV7-2 and TRBJ1-2; D remains unclear. In germline, CDR1 is SGHTA, CDR2 FQGNSA. V was clipped by 1 base and J by 4 bases, with 4 bases between them. This CDR3 spans 12 amino acids. The CDR3 reads CASSLDSYGYTF. The CDR3 DNA reads TGTGCCAGCAGCTTAGACAGCTATGGCTACACCTTC.

V and J are TRBV28 and TRBJ2-3, with 12 bases fitting TRBD2. Germline lookup yields CDR1 MDHEN and CDR2 SYDVKM. This CDR3 region has 16 residues. The junction had 7 bases not matched to a gene; V was cut back by 3 bases and J by 6 bases. For the CDR3, the DNA is TGTGCCAGCAGTTTCTGGGGTACTAGCGGGAGGGATACGCAGTATTTT. Its protein is CASSFWGTSGRDTQYF.

This chain links TRBV2 with TRBJ1-1, with 7 bases that match TRBD1. This CDR3 is built from 14 residues. CDR1 SNHLY and CDR2 FYNNEI come from the germline V gene. V shed 4 bases, J shed 0 bases, and the junction held 2 bases outside the gene matches. The chain's CDR3 is CASSGDRLNTEAFF. For the CDR3, the DNA is TGTGCCAGCAGTGGGGACAGATTGAACACTGAAGCTTTCTTT.

V gene TRBV6-5 combines with J gene TRBJ1-6; unclear D gene. Germline CDR1 reads MNHEY; CDR2 reads SVGAGI. The CDR3 has 13 amino acids. Trimming stripped 0 bases from V and 9 bases from J, with 6 bases between. The CDR3 loop is CASSYSTGSPLHF. In DNA, the CDR3 is TGTGCCAGCAGTTACTCGACTGGTTCACCCCTCCACTTT.

The chain recombines TRBV4-3 with TRBJ2-6; D unclear. V shed 0 bases and J shed 4 bases, with 10 bases lying between them. From germline, CDR1 is LGHNA and CDR2 YSLEER. The CDR3 totals 16 residues. For the CDR3, the DNA is TGCGCCAGCAGCCAAGACGCGGTAGACGGGGCCAACGTCCTGACTTTC. Its protein is CASSQDAVDGANVLTF.

The chain has TRBV4-3 and TRBJ2-7; possibly TRBD1 for D (5 bases). Germline CDR1 LGHNA, CDR2 YSLEER. The V end lost 1 base, the J end lost 3 bases, and 13 bases lay between the germline ends. The CDR3 totals 15 residues. In DNA, the CDR3 is TGCGCCAGCAGCCAAGCGTTAGGGGCCAACTACGAGCAGTACTTC. This codes for CASSQALGANYEQYF.

V and J are TRBV6-6 and TRBJ2-3; 7 bases agree with TRBD2. The CDR3 is made up of 15 amino acids. After removal of 8 bases from V and 0 bases from J, the junction contained 8 bases not matched to a gene. The germline V gene encodes CDR1 MNHNY and CDR2 SVGAGI (reference sequence). The CDR3 DNA is TGTGCCAGCCCCCCGACTAGCCTTAGCACAGATACGCAGTATTTT. Encoded protein: CASPPTSLSTDTQYF.

The J gene is TRBJ2-7, the V gene TRBV9; 7 nucleotides line up with TRBD2. CDR1 and CDR2 from the germline V gene are SGDLS and YYNGEE. The CDR3 runs 15 residues. V lost 4 bases to trimming and J lost 3 bases; unmatched junction nucleotides: 10. The CDR3 here is CASSPTGTTNYEQYF. The CDR3 DNA reads as TGTGCCAGCAGCCCTACCGGGACTACAAACTACGAGCAGTACTTC. Complete variable domain (other parts from reference TRBV9 and TRBJ2-7): DSGVTQTPKHLITATGQRVTLRCSPRSGDLSVYWYQQSLDQGLQFLIQYYNGEERAKGNILERFSAQQFPDLHSELNLSSLELGDSALYFCASSPTGTTNYEQYFGPGTRLTVT.

The rearrangement links TRBV19 to TRBJ2-3; tentatively, D is TRBD1 (5 bases). Germline CDR1 reads LNHDA; CDR2 reads SQIVND (reference sequence). The CDR3 is 11 amino acids. Trimming pared 6 bases from V and 5 bases from J, leaving 6 bases between. The CDR3 loop is CASRRGDTQYF. Here the CDR3 DNA reads TGTGCCAGTAGAAGGGGAGATACGCAGTATTTT.

The chain has TRBV7-6 and TRBJ2-3; 12 bases agree with TRBD2. Trimming removed 0 bases from V and 3 bases from J; junction bases left unmatched: 7. CDR3 length: 18 residues. CDR1 is SGHVS, CDR2 FNYEAQ, per germline. CDR3 region: CASSLARSLAGGTDTQYF. Here the CDR3 DNA reads TGTGCCAGCAGCTTAGCGAGGTCACTAGCGGGGGGTACAGATACGCAGTATTTT.

The CDR3 DNA follows: TGTGCCAGCAGTAGACAGGATTCTAATGAGCAGTTCTTC. Protein: CASSRQDSNEQFF. V and J are TRBV6-4 and TRBJ2-1; D is perhaps TRBD1 (6 bases). V was cut by 5 bases and J by 7 bases, with 12 bases left in between. This CDR3 spans 13 amino acids. The germline V gene encodes CDR1 MRHNA and CDR2 SNTAGT.

This clone was observed a handful of times. The V gene is TRBV5-1, the J gene TRBJ2-5; 8 bases are a match to TRBD1. The germline CDR1 and CDR2 sequences are SGHRS and YFSETQ. With 0 bases clipped from V and 3 bases from J, the junction kept 13 bases outside the gene matches. CDR3 length equals 18 residues. The CDR3 loop reads CASSLGATGGPIKETQYF. The CDR3 bases are TGCGCCAGCAGCTTGGGCGCCACAGGGGGGCCCATTAAAGAGACCCAGTACTTC.

This rearrangement joins TRBV18 to TRBJ2-6; 9 nucleotides align to TRBD1. Germline assignment: CDR1 KGHSH and CDR2 LQKENI. The length of the CDR3 is 20 residues. Trimming cost V 4 bases and J 1 base; bases outside gene matches: 14. Written as DNA, the CDR3 is TGTGCCAGCTCACTATTAAAACTGGGACAGGGAGTATCTGGGGCCAACGTCCTGACTTTC. Translating it yields CASSLLKLGQGVSGANVLTF.

The chain uses TRBV6-1 and TRBJ1-5; unclear D gene. Germline lookup yields CDR1 MNHNS and CDR2 SASEGT. Trimming removed 1 base at V and 2 bases at J, with 9 bases between. The CDR3 totals 15 residues. The CDR3 sequence is CASSEVQAGNQPQHF. The CDR3 DNA is TGTGCCAGCAGTGAAGTCCAGGCCGGCAATCAGCCCCAGCATTTT.

This clone showed up just once. The rearrangement links TRBV5-1 to TRBJ1-5, with D possibly matching TRBD1 (5 bases). Trimming cost V 4 bases and J 1 base, with 12 bases left between them. The CDR3 length is 15 residues. Germline CDR1 SGHRS, CDR2 YFSETQ. DNA for the CDR3: TGCGCCAGCAGCAGGGGAGGGAGCAGCAATCAGCCCCAGCATTTT. Its translation: CASSRGGSSNQPQHF. The whole variable domain, filled in from reference TRBV5-1 and TRBJ1-5, reads KAGVTQTPRYLIKTRGQQVTLSCSPISGHRSVSWYQQTPGQGLQFLFEYFSETQRNKGNFPGRFSGRQFSNSRSEMNVSTLELGDSALYLCASSRGGSSNQPQHFGDGTRLSIL.

This chain connects TRBV13 to TRBJ2-1; TRBD2 matches 13 bases. Trimming removed 5 bases from V and 9 bases from J; junction bases left unmatched: 10. CDR1 and CDR2 (germline): PRHDT, FYEKMQ (reference sequence). The CDR3 totals 16 residues. CDR3 region: CASSDTGTSGIIEQFF. CDR3 nucleotide sequence: TGTGCCAGCAGCGACACCGGGACTAGCGGGATCATTGAGCAGTTCTTC.

The chain employs TRBV11-2 and TRBJ2-7; the match to TRBD1 covers 7 bases. CDR1 and CDR2 (germline): SGHAT, FQNNGV. The junction had 5 bases not matched to a gene; V was cut back by 4 bases and J by 2 bases. The CDR3 covers 14 residues. CDR3 residues: CASSSTGEPYEQYF. The CDR3 DNA is TGTGCCAGCAGCTCAACAGGGGAACCCTACGAGCAGTACTTC.

This clone was detected once. J is TRBJ1-4 and V is TRBV4-1; 8 bases are a match to TRBD1. This CDR3 is built from 15 residues. With 4 bases clipped from V and 5 bases from J, the junction kept 6 bases outside the gene matches. Germline CDR1 and CDR2: MGHRA and YSYEKL. CDR3 in amino acids: CASSPPRQGNEKLFF. The DNA of the CDR3 is TGCGCCAGCAGCCCACCCCGACAGGGGAATGAAAAACTGTTTTTT.

The rearrangement joins TRBV5-1 to TRBJ2-7; D gene uncertain. Germline lookup yields CDR1 SGHRS and CDR2 YFSETQ. V was shortened by 3 bases and J by 2 bases, with 6 bases between the two germline ends. This CDR3 contains 12 residues. CDR3 in amino acids: CASSSGAYEQYF. The CDR3 nucleotides are TGCGCCAGCAGCTCTGGAGCCTACGAGCAGTACTTC.

This clone has just one count. The V call is TRBV7-3, the J call TRBJ2-1; TRBD2 matches at 7 bases. Trimming removed 0 bases from V and 6 bases from J; junction bases left unmatched: 8. The CDR3 is made up of 16 amino acids. Germline lookup yields CDR1 SGHTA and CDR2 FQGTGA. The CDR3 DNA sequence: TGTGCCAGCAGCTTAACACCCCCGGGACTAACCAATGAGCAGTTCTTC. Translated: CASSLTPPGLTNEQFF.

The chain links TRBV9 to TRBJ1-2; 12 bases match TRBD1. In germline, CDR1 is SGDLS, CDR2 YYNGEE. The length of the CDR3 is 15 residues. After removal of 7 bases from V and 4 bases from J, the junction contained 8 bases not matched to a gene. DNA for the CDR3: TGTGCCAGCTCCGGGACAGGGGGCGGGTCCTATGGCTACACCTTC. This sequence encodes CASSGTGGGSYGYTF.

This chain uses TRBV7-2 with TRBJ1-1; TRBD1 aligns across 7 bases. Unmatched junction bases numbered 8, after V lost 6 bases and J lost 10 bases. This CDR3 has 12 residues. Germline assignment: CDR1 SGHTA and CDR2 FQGNSA. CDR3 sequence (DNA): TGTGCCAGCAGTCTTACAGGGGCGGCAGCTTTCTTT. Encoded protein: CASSLTGAAAFF.

The chain has TRBV10-3 and TRBJ1-5; 8 bases map to TRBD1. Trimming at V came to 10 bases and at J to 5 bases, leaving 10 bases not matched to a gene. Germline V gene data show CDR1 as ENHRY and CDR2 as SYGVKD. The CDR3 loop spans 14 amino acids. The CDR3: CATCGTGEYQPQHF. CDR3 in DNA: TGTGCCACCTGTGGGACAGGCGAATATCAGCCCCAGCATTTT.

This clone appeared a few times. The rearrangement links TRBV5-6 to TRBJ1-1; TRBD1 is a possible D gene (5 bases). Trimming pared 4 bases from V and 3 bases from J, leaving 10 bases between. Germline CDR1 reads SGHDT; CDR2 reads YYEEEE. The CDR3 is made up of 13 amino acids. The CDR3 is CASSVRVYTEAFF. The CDR3 DNA follows: TGTGCCAGCAGCGTCAGGGTATACACTGAAGCTTTCTTT.

V and J are TRBV5-1 and TRBJ2-5; D possibly corresponds to TRBD2 (6 bases). In germline, CDR1 is SGHRS, CDR2 YFSETQ. The CDR3 contains 18 residues. Trimming removed 1 base from V and 5 bases from J, with 24 bases in between. The CDR3 nucleotides are TGCGCCAGCAGCTTGAGTCCGAGTGCTAGCGCTCAGAGGGAGACCCAGTACTTC. Translating it yields CASSLSPSASAQRETQYF.

The CDR3 loop reads CASGRGIAKNIQYF. The CDR3 coding sequence is TGTGCCAGCGGGCGGGGCATAGCCAAAAACATTCAGTACTTC. V is TRBV6-1 and J is TRBJ2-4, with a tentative D call TRBD2 (6 bases). The V and J ends lost 8 bases and 0 bases respectively, with 11 bases between them. The CDR3 consists of 14 residues. Germline V CDR1 and CDR2: MNHNS, SASEGT.

This chain joins TRBV7-2 and TRBJ2-5; possibly TRBD2 for D (5 bases). CDR3 size: 17 residues. The V end was cut by 2 bases, the J end by 0 bases, with 16 bases between. Germline CDR1 is SGHTA and CDR2 is FQGNSA. The DNA for the CDR3 is TGTGCCAGCAGCTTATCTCTCCCTCGCGGGTACCAAGAGACCCAGTACTTC. Residues: CASSLSLPRGYQETQYF.